A selection of T cell receptor beta chains follows, all from one sample in a study of T cell responses to AZD1222 COVID-19 vaccine. Profiled with immunoSEQ multiplex PCR; TCRdb holds only in-frame clones, not every one. The sample contains about 100,000 clones, more than 75% of which appear only once. Source: peripheral blood, taken on day 0 of AZD1222 vaccination. These receptors came from an adult in good health. The CDR3 runs from the conserved cysteine through the conserved F or W. A D gene is named only where the DNA matches it firmly. Size is stated for part of the rows, as once, few or many counts, or as a class when the clone is expanded.

clone_size j_call v_call d_call cdr3_nt cdr3_aa
- TRBJ2-7 TRBV7-9 - TGTGCCAGCAGCTTAGTTAATGGCGAGCAGTACTTC CASSLVNGEQYF
- TRBJ1-3 TRBV4-1 - TGCGCCAGCAGCCAAGGTTGGGGCTTTGGAAACACCATATATTTT CASSQGWGFGNTIYF
- TRBJ2-7 TRBV9 - TGTGCCAGCCTGACGGAGGCTACTAGGCCCTACGAGCAGTACTTC CASLTEATRPYEQYF
- TRBJ1-3 TRBV5-1 - TGCGCCAGCAGCTTGGTTTCAGGGCGTTACTCTGGAAACACCATATATTTT CASSLVSGRYSGNTIYF
- TRBJ2-7 TRBV18 - TGTGCCAGCTCACCACCTGCGGGGAGCTCCTACGAGCAGTACTTC CASSPPAGSSYEQYF
- TRBJ1-1 TRBV19 - TGTGCCAGTAGTCGCAGCTACACTGAAGCTTTCTTT CASSRSYTEAFF
- TRBJ2-2 TRBV6-2/TRBV6-3 TRBD2 TGTGCCAGCACCCCCCGGGGGGACACCGGGGAGCTGTTTTTT CASTPRGDTGELFF
- TRBJ2-7 TRBV7-2 - TGTGCCAGCAGCTTAGACAGGGCGGTCAACGAGCAGTACTTC CASSLDRAVNEQYF
once TRBJ2-3 TRBV6-4 TRBD1 TGTGCCAGCAGTGGACAGGGGATGGATACGCAGTATTTT CASSGQGMDTQYF
- TRBJ1-5 TRBV6-2/TRBV6-3 - TGTGCCAGCAGTTTCGGGCATCAGCCCCAGCATTTT CASSFGHQPQHF